This entry describes one TCR beta chain. The antigen is not known. The data originate from a study of T cell responses to AZD1222 COVID-19 vaccine. Findings of the study overall: With dominance at 160-218 and 743-854, vaccine-associated CD4 TCRs spanned spike. AZD1222 recipients seropositive at baseline numbered only 5 to 7. Increased Spike-specific TCR breadth and depth were observed after two AZD1222 doses.

The method was immunoSEQ multiplex PCR; TCRdb's version includes in-frame clones alone and lacks a portion of them. The repertoire holds more than 95,000 clones, with about 93% as singletons. Germline assignment: CDR1 GTSNPN and CDR2 SVGIG (reference sequence). The CDR3 runs 13 residues. The V end was cut by 5 bases, the J end by 0 bases, with 8 bases between. This TCR was recovered from an adult in good health. This chain connects TRBV30 to TRBJ1-3, with D tentatively TRBD1 (5 bases). Sequencing was performed on peripheral blood, taken on day 0 of AZD1222 vaccination. Here the CDR3 reads CAWDSRSGNTIYF. The CDR3 coding sequence is TGTGCCTGGGACAGCCGCTCTGGAAACACCATATATTTT.